Sequencing of this TCR beta chain was carried out in a study of Ad26.COV2.S vaccination and SARS-CoV-2 variants. Across the whole study: Participants got Ad26.COV2.S intramuscularly, once or twice 56 days apart. Study observations and caveats: Recipients given vaccine exceeded placebo recipients in spike-specific TCR breadth.

Treatment given: over 15 received Ad26.COV2.S at low or high dose, single or two shots; roughly five received placebo; per-sample allocation not given. Collection of the samples took place on day 63 after the first injection of vaccine or placebo. The V gene lost 5 bases and the J gene lost 4 bases, with 15 bases spanning the gap. There are 15 residues in the CDR3. Germline lookup yields CDR1 MNHEY and CDR2 SVGEGT. Comment on this clone: Its antigen remains unidentified.

Profiled with immunoSEQ multiplex PCR; TCRdb holds only in-frame clones, not every one. The data contain about 320,000 clones, roughly 90% of them seen just once; the ten biggest clones take up over 5%. The chain links TRBV6-2 or TRBV6-3 to TRBJ1-5; D uncertain. The sample in question was peripheral blood, obtained in a trial of Ad26.COV2.S vaccine versus placebo. This TCR came from a person aged 18-60 years who received the Ad26.COV2.S COVID-19 vaccine or a placebo. The CDR3 sequence is CASSPEVGANQPQHF. The CDR3 DNA reads TGTGCCAGCAGTCCCGAGGTCGGAGCAAATCAGCCCCAGCATTTT.